The clone carrying this T cell receptor (beta chain) was detected a few times. Its antigen is undetermined. Using immunoSEQ multiplex PCR, the repertoire was profiled, and TCRdb retains in-frame clones only, with some absent. The data contain around 110,000 clones, over 65% of them seen just once; the ten biggest clones take up 4% to 6%. V was cut by 1 base and J by 4 bases, with 7 bases left in between. Per the germline V gene, CDR1 is SGHAT and CDR2 is FQNNGV. The CDR3 loop spans 13 amino acids. This sample is drawn from a study of PD-1 blockade in mismatch repair-deficient tumors. Regarding the study as a whole: Tumor-resident clones, often undetectable pretreatment in blood, expanded then contracted after pembrolizumab.

The chain carries TRBV11-2 and TRBJ1-2, with D perhaps matching TRBD1 (5 bases). The specimen comprised peripheral blood, sampled about 60 weeks after starting pembrolizumab. This clonotype originated in an adult with mismatch repair-deficient cancer. CDR3 region: CASSLVQAYGYTF. The CDR3 nucleotides read TGTGCCAGCAGCTTAGTACAGGCCTATGGCTACACCTTC. The full variable domain, completed using reference TRBV11-2 and TRBJ1-2, is EAGVAQSPRYKIIEKRQSVAFWCNPISGHATLYWYQQILGQGPKLLIQFQNNGVVDDSQLPKDRFSAERLKGVDSTLKIQPAKLEDSAVYLCASSLVQAYGYTFGSGTRLTVV.